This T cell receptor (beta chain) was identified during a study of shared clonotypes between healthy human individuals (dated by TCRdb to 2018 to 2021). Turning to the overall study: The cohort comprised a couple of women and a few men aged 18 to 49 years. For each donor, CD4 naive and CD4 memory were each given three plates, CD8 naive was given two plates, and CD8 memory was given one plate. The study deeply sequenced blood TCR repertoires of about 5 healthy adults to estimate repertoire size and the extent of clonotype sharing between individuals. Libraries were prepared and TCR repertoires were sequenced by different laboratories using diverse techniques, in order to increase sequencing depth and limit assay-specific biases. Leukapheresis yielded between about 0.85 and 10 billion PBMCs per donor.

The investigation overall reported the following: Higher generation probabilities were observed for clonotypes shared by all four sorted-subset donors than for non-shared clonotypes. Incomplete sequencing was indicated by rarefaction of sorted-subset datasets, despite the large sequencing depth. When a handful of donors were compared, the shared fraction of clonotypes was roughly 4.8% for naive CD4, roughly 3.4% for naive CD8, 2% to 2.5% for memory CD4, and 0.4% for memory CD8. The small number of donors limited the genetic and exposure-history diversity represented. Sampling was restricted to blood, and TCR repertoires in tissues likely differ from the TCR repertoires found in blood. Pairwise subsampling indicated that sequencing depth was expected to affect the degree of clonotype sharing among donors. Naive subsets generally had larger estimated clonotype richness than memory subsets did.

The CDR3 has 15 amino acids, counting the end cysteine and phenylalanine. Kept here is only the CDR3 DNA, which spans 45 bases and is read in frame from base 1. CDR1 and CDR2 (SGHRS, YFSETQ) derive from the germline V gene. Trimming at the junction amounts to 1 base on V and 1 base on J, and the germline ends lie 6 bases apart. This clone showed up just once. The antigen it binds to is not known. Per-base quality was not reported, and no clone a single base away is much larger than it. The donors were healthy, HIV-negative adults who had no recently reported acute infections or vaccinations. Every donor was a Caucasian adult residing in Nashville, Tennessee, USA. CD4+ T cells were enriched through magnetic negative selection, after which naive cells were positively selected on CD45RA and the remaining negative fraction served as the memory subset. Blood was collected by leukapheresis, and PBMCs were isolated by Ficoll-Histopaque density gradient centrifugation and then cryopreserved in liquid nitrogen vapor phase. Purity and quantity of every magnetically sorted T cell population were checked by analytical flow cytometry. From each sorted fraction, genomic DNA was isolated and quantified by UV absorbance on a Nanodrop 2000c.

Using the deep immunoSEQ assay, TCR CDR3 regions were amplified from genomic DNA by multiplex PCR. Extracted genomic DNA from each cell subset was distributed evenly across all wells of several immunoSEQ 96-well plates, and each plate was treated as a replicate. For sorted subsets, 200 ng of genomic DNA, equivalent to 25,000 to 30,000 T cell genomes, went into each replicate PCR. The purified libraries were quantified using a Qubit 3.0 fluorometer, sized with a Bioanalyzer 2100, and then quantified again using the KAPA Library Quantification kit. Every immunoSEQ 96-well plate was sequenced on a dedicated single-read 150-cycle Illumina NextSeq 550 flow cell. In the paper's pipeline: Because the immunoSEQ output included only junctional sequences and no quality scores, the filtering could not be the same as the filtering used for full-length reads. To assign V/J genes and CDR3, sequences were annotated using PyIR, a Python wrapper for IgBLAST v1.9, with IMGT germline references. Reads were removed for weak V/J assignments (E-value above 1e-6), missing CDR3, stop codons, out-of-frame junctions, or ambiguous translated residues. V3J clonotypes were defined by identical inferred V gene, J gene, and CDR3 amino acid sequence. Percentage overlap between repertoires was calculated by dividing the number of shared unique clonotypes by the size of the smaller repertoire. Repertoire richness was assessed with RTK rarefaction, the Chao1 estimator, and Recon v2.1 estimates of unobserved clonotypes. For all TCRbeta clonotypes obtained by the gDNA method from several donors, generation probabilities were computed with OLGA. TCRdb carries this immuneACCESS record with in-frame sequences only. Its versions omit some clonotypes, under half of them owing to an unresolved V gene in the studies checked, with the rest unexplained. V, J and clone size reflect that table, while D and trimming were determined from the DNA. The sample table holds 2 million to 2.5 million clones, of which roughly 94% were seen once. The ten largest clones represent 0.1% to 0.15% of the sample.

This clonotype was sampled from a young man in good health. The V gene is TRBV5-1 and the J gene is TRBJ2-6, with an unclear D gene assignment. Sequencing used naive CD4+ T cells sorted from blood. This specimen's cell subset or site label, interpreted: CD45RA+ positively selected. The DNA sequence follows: TGCGCCAGCAGCTTGTGGGCGTCTGGGGCCAACGTCCTGACTTTC. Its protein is CASSLWASGANVLTF.